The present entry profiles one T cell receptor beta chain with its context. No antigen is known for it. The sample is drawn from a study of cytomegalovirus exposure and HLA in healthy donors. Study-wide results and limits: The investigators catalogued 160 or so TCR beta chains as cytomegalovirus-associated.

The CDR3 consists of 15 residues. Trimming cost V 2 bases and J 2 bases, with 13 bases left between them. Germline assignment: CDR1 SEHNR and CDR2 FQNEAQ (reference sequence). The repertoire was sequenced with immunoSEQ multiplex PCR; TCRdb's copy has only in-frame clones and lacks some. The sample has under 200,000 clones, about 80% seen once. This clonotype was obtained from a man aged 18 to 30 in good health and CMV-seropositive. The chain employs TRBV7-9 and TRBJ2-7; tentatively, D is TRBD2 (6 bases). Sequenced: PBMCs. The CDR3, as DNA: TGTGCCAGCAGCTTATATGTGGGAGGCACCTACGAGCAGTACTTC. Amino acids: CASSLYVGGTYEQYF. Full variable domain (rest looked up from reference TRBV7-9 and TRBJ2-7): DTGVSQNPRHKITKRGQNVTFRCDPISEHNRLYWYRQTLGQGPEFLTYFQNEAQLEKSRLLSDRFSAERPKGSFSTLEIQRTEQGDSAMYLCASSLYVGGTYEQYFGPGTRLTVT.